The clone carrying this TCR beta chain showed up just once. Per the original methods: Estimation of nucleated cell counts was performed using reference gene primer amplification. Sequencing was performed with immunoSEQ multiplex PCR; in TCRdb, only in-frame clones are kept and a portion is missing. That table supplies the V and J calls and clone size; D and trimming were determined from the DNA. The repertoire includes more than 45,000 clones, roughly nine tenths of them detected once, and under 6.5% sits in the top ten. The data were obtained in a study of blood T cell repertoires in COVID-19. About the study: Acute-phase and convalescent COVID-19 samples originated in the United States, Italy and Spain. Sources were T cells, B-cell-depleted T cells, or PBMCs; the material itself was cDNA or gDNA.

Germline V lookup: CDR1 SGHAT, CDR2 FQNNGV. CDR3 length: 15 residues. Trimming took off 0 bases at V and 7 bases at J, with 12 bases between the two ends. This sequence was found in an older man with acute or convalescent COVID-19. This rearrangement joins TRBV11-2 to TRBJ1-4; D unclear. Sequences were obtained from peripheral blood. The CDR3 DNA is TGTGCCAGCAGCTTAGATTGGGCAAGCCCTGAAAAACTGTTTTTT. Protein product: CASSLDWASPEKLFF.